The sequence of this T cell receptor (beta chain) was determined in a study of T-cell reconstitution after alpha-beta-depleted transplantation in children. Per the germline V gene, CDR1 is SEHNR and CDR2 is FQNEAQ (reference sequence). V was pared by 5 bases and J by 12 bases, with 16 bases of the junction left unmatched. The CDR3 sequence is 15 residues long. During its preparation, the TCRbeta library received unique molecular identifiers. TCRdb used MiXCR to reprocess the PCR reads, holding one entry per CDR3 protein. The data contain more than 200,000 distinct CDR3 sequences, under 20% of them singletons.

The TCR originated in a male patient aged 2 to 9 who had a stem cell transplant for acute lymphoblastic leukemia, so the T cells may come from the graft donor. This chain joins TRBV7-9 and TRBJ1-2; 9 bases fit TRBD1. This sample comprised PBMCs, mostly from graft donor cells, obtained 360 days after TCRalphabeta/CD19-depleted stem cell transplant. The CDR3 protein is CASSVAGTGLQLDTF. CDR3 in DNA: TGTGCCAGCAGCGTCGCCGGGACAGGGCTCCAGTTGGACACCTTC.